This T cell receptor (beta chain) comes out of a study of CD8+CD57+ T cells in acquired aplastic anemia. In germline, CDR1 is SGHVS, CDR2 FQNEAQ. J lost 5 bases, V lost 5 bases, and 8 bases had no gene match. CDR3 length: 14 residues. The study, taken as a whole, reports: Researchers report that around 30 CD8+ CDR3 sequences appeared in both patients and controls.

On this clonotype itself: The antigen is undetermined.

Genomic DNA templated the TCR beta VDJ and CDR3 profiling. TCRdb used MiXCR to reprocess the reads, holding one entry per CDR3 protein. The data hold more than 150,000 distinct CDR3 sequences, with more than 45% observed a single time. All patients picked for sequencing had shown, by flow cytometry, an expansion of CD8+CD57+ cells. When blood sampling took place, the patients had received no therapy. The clonotype comes from a human donor with aplastic anemia. V is TRBV7-8 and J is TRBJ2-5; the match to TRBD1 covers 7 bases. The sequencing input was sorted CD4+, CD8+, or CD8+CD57+ T cells (not recorded which) from PBMCs. The CDR3 loop reads CASSPTGFSETQYF. The CDR3 DNA is TGTGCCAGCAGCCCGACAGGGTTCAGCGAGACCCAGTACTTC.